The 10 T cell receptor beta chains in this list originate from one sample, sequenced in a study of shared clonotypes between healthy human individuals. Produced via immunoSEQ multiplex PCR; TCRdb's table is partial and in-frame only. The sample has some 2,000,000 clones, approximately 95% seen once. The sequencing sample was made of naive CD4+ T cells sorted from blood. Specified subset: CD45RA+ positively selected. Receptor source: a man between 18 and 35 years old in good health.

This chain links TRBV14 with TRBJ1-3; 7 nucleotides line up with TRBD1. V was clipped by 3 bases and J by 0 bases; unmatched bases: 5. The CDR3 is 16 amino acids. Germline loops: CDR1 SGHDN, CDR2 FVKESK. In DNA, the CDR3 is TGTGCCAGCAGCCAGAGACAGGGAACCTCTGGAAACACCATATATTTT. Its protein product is CASSQRQGTSGNTIYF.

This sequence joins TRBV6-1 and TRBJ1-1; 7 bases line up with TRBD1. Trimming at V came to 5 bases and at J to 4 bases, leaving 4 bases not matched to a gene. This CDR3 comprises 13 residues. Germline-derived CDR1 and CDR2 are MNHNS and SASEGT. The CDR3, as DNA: TGTGCCAGCAGTCCTCAGGGGGGCACTGAAGCTTTCTTT. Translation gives CASSPQGGTEAFF.

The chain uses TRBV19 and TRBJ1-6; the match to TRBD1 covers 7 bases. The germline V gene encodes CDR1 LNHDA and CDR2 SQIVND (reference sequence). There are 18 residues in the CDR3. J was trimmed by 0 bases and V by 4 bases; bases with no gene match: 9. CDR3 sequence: CASSTGQASSSYNSPLHF. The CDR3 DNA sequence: TGTGCCAGTAGTACTGGACAGGCGTCAAGCTCCTATAATTCACCCCTCCACTTT.

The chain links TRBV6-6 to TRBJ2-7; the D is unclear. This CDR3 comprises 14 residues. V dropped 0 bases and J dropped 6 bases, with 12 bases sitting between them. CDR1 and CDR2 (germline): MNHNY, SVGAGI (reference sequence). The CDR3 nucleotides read TGTGCCAGCAGTTACTCGACCAAAGGCACCGAGCAGTACTTC. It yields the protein CASSYSTKGTEQYF.

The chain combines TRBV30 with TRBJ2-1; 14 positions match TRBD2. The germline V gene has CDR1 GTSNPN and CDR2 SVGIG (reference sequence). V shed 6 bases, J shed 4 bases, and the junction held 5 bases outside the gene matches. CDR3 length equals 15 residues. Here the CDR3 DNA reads TGTGCCTGTACCCGACTAGCGGGGGGGTACAATGAGCAGTTCTTC. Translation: CACTRLAGGYNEQFF.

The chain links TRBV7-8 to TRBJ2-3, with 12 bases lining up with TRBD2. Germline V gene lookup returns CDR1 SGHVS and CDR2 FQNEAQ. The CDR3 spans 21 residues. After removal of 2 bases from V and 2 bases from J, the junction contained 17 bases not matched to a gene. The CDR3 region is CASSLLLLLAGGPTPTDTQYF. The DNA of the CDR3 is TGTGCCAGCAGCTTATTATTGCTCCTAGCGGGAGGGCCTACCCCCACAGATACGCAGTATTTT.

The CDR3 DNA reads as TGCGCCAGCAGCTTGATCCCGACTAATGAAAAACTGTTTTTT. It is translated as CASSLIPTNEKLFF. The V gene is TRBV5-1, the J gene TRBJ1-4, with D uncertain. Germline CDR1 SGHRS, CDR2 YFSETQ. The CDR3 length is 14 residues. Trimming took 1 base from V and 2 from J, leaving 6 bases between them.

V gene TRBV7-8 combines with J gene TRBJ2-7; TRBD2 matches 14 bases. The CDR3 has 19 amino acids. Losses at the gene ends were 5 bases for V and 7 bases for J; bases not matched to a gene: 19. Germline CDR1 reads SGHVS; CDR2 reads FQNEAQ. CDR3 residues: CASSILGLAGDSAPREQYF. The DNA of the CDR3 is TGTGCCAGCAGCATCCTGGGACTAGCGGGAGACTCAGCTCCGCGGGAGCAGTACTTC.

CDR3 sequence reads: CASSLAEGKYEQYF. CDR3 coding DNA: TGCGCCAGCAGCTTGGCCGAGGGCAAATACGAGCAGTACTTC. J is TRBJ2-7 and V is TRBV5-1, with D possibly matching TRBD2 (5 bases). Trimming took 0 bases from V and 4 from J, leaving 11 bases between them. The CDR3 is 14 residues long. The germline CDR1 and CDR2 sequences are SGHRS and YFSETQ.

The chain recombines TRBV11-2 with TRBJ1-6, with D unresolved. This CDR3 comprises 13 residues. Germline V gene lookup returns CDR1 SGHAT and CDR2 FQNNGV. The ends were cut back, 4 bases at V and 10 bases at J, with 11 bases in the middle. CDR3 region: CASSSLPQSPLHF. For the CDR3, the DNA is TGTGCCAGCAGCTCCCTCCCCCAATCACCCCTCCACTTT.